This is a list of T cell receptor beta chains from one sample in a study of CD8+CD57+ T cells in acquired aplastic anemia. TCRdb re-called the reads with MiXCR, one entry per CDR3 protein. The sample lists tens of thousands of distinct CDR3 sequences, around 42% seen once, with approximately 70% in the top ten. Sequenced material: sorted CD4+, CD8+, or CD8+CD57+ T cells (not recorded which) from PBMCs. The receptors come from a human donor in good health, serving as a control. The CDR3 runs from the conserved cysteine through the conserved F or W. A D gene is named only where the DNA matches it firmly. Clone size is shown for a subset of rows, as once, few, many or a class of expanded clone.

>.|.|TRBJ2-3|TRBV20-1
CSAGMRTEGTDTQYF
TGCAGTGCCGGGATGCGTACCGAGGGCACAGATACGCAGTATTTT
>.|.|TRBJ1-1|TRBV27
CASSSMVGGTEAFF
TGTGCCAGCAGTTCCATGGTCGGGGGGACTGAAGCTTTCTTT
>TRBD2|.|TRBJ2-5|TRBV11-2
CASKSGGIETQYF
TGTGCCAGCAAGAGCGGGGGGATAGAGACCCAGTACTTC
>TRBD2|many|TRBJ2-7|TRBV6-1
CASSDTGGSSYEQYF
TGTGCCAGCAGTGATACGGGGGGTAGCTCCTACGAGCAGTACTTC
>TRBD2|many|TRBJ2-7|TRBV24-1
CATSDPAGGKDEQYF
TGTGCCACCAGTGATCCGGCGGGAGGGAAGGACGAGCAGTACTTC
>.|many|TRBJ1-5|TRBV6-1
CASSQQGPQPQHF
TGTGCCAGCAGTCAACAGGGCCCTCAGCCCCAGCATTTT
>.|few|TRBJ1-1|TRBV10-3
CAISALDSQNTEAFF
TGTGCCATCAGTGCCCTGGACAGTCAGAACACTGAAGCTTTCTTT
>TRBD1|many|TRBJ2-7|TRBV6-2/TRBV6-3
CASSSGTGGYEQYF
TGTGCCAGCAGCTCCGGGACAGGGGGCTACGAGCAGTACTTC
>TRBD1|.|TRBJ1-6|TRBV7-7
CASSRGQGESTLHF
TGTGCCAGCAGCAGGGGACAGGGGGAGAGTACCCTCCACTTT
>.|.|TRBJ2-7|TRBV20-1
CSGEGSGGYEQYF
TGCAGTGGTGAAGGTAGCGGAGGTTACGAGCAGTACTTC
>.|few|TRBJ1-4|TRBV7-8
CASSNKGATNEKLFF
TGTGCCAGCAGCAATAAGGGGGCAACTAATGAAAAACTGTTTTTT
>TRBD1|.|TRBJ1-1|TRBV9
CASSTGTESTEAFF
TGTGCCAGCAGCACCGGGACAGAGAGCACTGAAGCTTTCTTT
>TRBD2|.|TRBJ2-3|TRBV12-3/TRBV12-4
CASSSDTSGGTDTQYF
TGTGCCAGCAGTTCCGATACTAGCGGGGGCACAGATACGCAGTATTTT
>.|.|TRBJ1-2|TRBV2
CASRDTGDYGYTF
TGTGCCAGCCGGGACACCGGGGACTATGGCTACACCTTC
>TRBD2|many|TRBJ2-1|TRBV2
CASSGPTPSGSIDEQFF
TGTGCCAGCAGTGGCCCGACGCCTAGCGGGAGTATCGATGAGCAGTTCTTC
>.|.|TRBJ1-6|TRBV9
CASSGGGGSPLHF
TGTGCCAGCAGTGGGGGAGGCGGTTCACCCCTCCACTTT
>.|few|TRBJ2-2|TRBV10-1
CASSILAIGELFF
TGTGCCAGCAGTATCCTAGCGATCGGGGAGCTGTTTTTT
>.|many|TRBJ1-1|TRBV10-2
CASGGGGTEAFF
TGCGCCAGCGGGGGGGGGGGGACTGAAGCTTTCTTT
>.|many|TRBJ2-7|TRBV19
CASSQQAFYEQYF
TGTGCCAGTAGTCAACAGGCATTCTACGAGCAGTACTTC
>TRBD2|many|TRBJ2-7|TRBV3-1
CASSQDGSGGGYEQYF
TGTGCCAGCAGCCAAGATGGGAGCGGGGGTGGCTACGAGCAGTACTTC
>TRBD1|many|TRBJ1-1|TRBV29-1
CSVASGTVDHSFLNTEAFF
TGCAGCGTTGCGTCCGGGACAGTCGACCATTCCTTCCTTAACACTGAAGCTTTCTTT
>.|.|TRBJ2-7|TRBV11-2
CASSLPAVSYEQYF
TGTGCCAGCAGCTTGCCCGCAGTATCCTACGAGCAGTACTTC
>.|many|TRBJ2-6|TRBV10-2
CASSTGLSGANVLTF
TGCGCCAGCAGCACAGGCCTGTCTGGGGCCAACGTCCTGACTTTC
>TRBD1|few|TRBJ1-1|TRBV5-8
CASSLAMDREAFF
TGTGCCAGCAGCTTGGCGATGGACAGGGAAGCTTTCTTT
>.|.|TRBJ2-1|TRBV10-3
CAISYYGNERFF
TGTGCCATCAGTTACTACGGGAATGAGCGGTTCTTC
>.|few|TRBJ1-5|TRBV20-1
CSAGGRDSNQPQHF
TGCAGTGCTGGGGGTAGGGATAGCAATCAGCCCCAGCATTTT
>.|.|TRBJ1-3|TRBV30
CAWSTSAYSGNTIYF
TGTGCCTGGAGTACGTCGGCTTACTCTGGAAACACCATATATTTT
>.|.|TRBJ1-5|TRBV27
CASSYTGHSNQPQHF
TGTGCCAGCAGTTATACGGGACACAGCAATCAGCCCCAGCATTTT
>.|once|TRBJ1-1|TRBV19
CASNVRGLAFF
TGTGCCAGTAACGTCCGGGGGTTGGCTTTCTTT
>TRBD2|few|TRBJ2-7|TRBV27
CASSSFLSGSNYEQYF
TGTGCCAGCAGTTCCTTCCTTAGCGGGAGCAACTACGAGCAGTACTTC
>.|.|TRBJ1-1|TRBV6-1
CATSGGASTTEAFF
TGTGCCACCTCGGGGGGAGCCTCTACCACTGAAGCTTTCTTT
>.|.|TRBJ1-1|TRBV12-5
CASAWGGAEAFF
TGTGCTAGTGCCTGGGGGGGCGCTGAAGCTTTCTTT
>.|once|TRBJ2-5|TRBV19
CASSIARDQGETQYF
TGTGCCAGTAGTATAGCCCGGGACCAGGGGGAGACCCAGTACTTC
>.|few|TRBJ2-1|TRBV12-5
CASGLVEDTYYNEQFF
TGTGCTAGTGGTTTGGTAGAGGATACGTATTACAATGAGCAGTTCTTC
>TRBD2|few|TRBJ2-2|TRBV25-1
CASSPVGPGLATGELFF
TGTGCCAGCAGTCCGGTCGGACCGGGACTAGCAACCGGGGAGCTGTTTTTT
>.|.|TRBJ2-7|TRBV4-2
CASSQEVGQAMSYEQYF
TGTGCCAGCAGCCAAGAAGTGGGGCAGGCTATGTCCTACGAGCAGTACTTC
>.|.|TRBJ2-3|TRBV19
CASSRAAVADTQYF
TGTGCCAGTAGTAGGGCGGCCGTGGCAGATACGCAGTATTTT
>.|.|TRBJ1-2|TRBV19
CASRSTKANYGYTF
TGTGCCAGTAGGTCGACGAAAGCTAACTATGGCTACACCTTC
>.|.|TRBJ1-1|TRBV29-1
CSVRWLAEGAEAFF
TGCAGCGTTAGATGGCTTGCGGAGGGGGCTGAAGCTTTCTTT
>.|.|TRBJ1-5|TRBV7-9
CASSLARFQPQHF
TGTGCCAGCAGCTTAGCACGATTTCAGCCCCAGCATTTT
>.|.|TRBJ1-3|TRBV20-1
CSAGEGNSGNTIYF
TGCAGTGCTGGGGAGGGCAACTCTGGAAACACCATATATTTT
>.|once|TRBJ2-7|TRBV7-4
CASSEEGSYEQYF
TGTGCCAGCAGTGAGGAGGGGAGCTACGAGCAGTACTTC
>.|.|TRBJ1-1|TRBV19
CASRRTELVEAFF
TGTGCCAGTAGGCGGACAGAACTCGTTGAAGCTTTCTTT
>TRBD1|many|TRBJ1-2|TRBV20-1
CSAPRQGGGYTF
TGCAGTGCCCCACGACAGGGCGGTGGCTACACCTTC
>TRBD1|.|TRBJ2-7|TRBV29-1
CSADNNDRGYEQYF
TGCAGCGCCGATAACAACGACAGGGGCTACGAGCAGTACTTC
>.|many|TRBJ1-2|TRBV9
CASSVGGNYGYTF
TGTGCCAGCAGCGTCGGAGGTAACTATGGCTACACCTTC
>.|.|TRBJ2-3|TRBV7-7
CASREDREGSTQYF
TGTGCCAGCCGGGAGGACAGGGAGGGTTCTACGCAGTATTTT
>TRBD2|.|TRBJ2-7|TRBV10-2
CASRIAGGSEQYF
TGCGCCAGCAGAATAGCGGGGGGCTCCGAGCAGTACTTC
>.|many|TRBJ1-2|TRBV11-2
CASSPRGGYTF
TGTGCCAGCAGCCCCAGGGGAGGCTACACCTTC
>.|.|TRBJ2-5|TRBV7-2
CASVKGVETQYF
TGTGCCAGCGTGAAGGGAGTAGAGACCCAGTACTTC
>.|many|TRBJ1-2|TRBV12-3/TRBV12-4
CASSLYYGQPKEGYTF
TGTGCCAGCAGTTTATATTATGGTCAGCCGAAGGAGGGCTACACCTTC
>.|.|TRBJ2-7|TRBV20-1
CSAREGYEQYF
TGCAGTGCTAGAGAGGGTTACGAGCAGTACTTC
>.|once|TRBJ2-7|TRBV20-1
CSAIPTGNYEQYF
TGCAGTGCTATACCCACAGGGAACTACGAGCAGTACTTC
>.|many|TRBJ1-6|TRBV19
CASSMGLITEGLHF
TGTGCCAGTAGTATGGGTCTCATCACGGAAGGACTCCACTTT
>.|.|TRBJ2-5|TRBV20-1
CSAIRGRGIQETQYF
TGCAGTGCGATTAGGGGGCGGGGGATTCAAGAGACCCAGTACTTC
>.|once|TRBJ2-5|TRBV20-1
CSASGTQGTETQYF
TGCAGTGCTAGCGGGACCCAAGGTACAGAGACCCAGTACTTC
>.|many|TRBJ1-1|TRBV19
CASSIGSGGAFF
TGTGCCAGTAGTATCGGAAGCGGCGGGGCTTTCTTT
>.|few|TRBJ2-5|TRBV27
CASSAHEGLPEETQYF
TGTGCCAGCAGCGCCCACGAAGGACTCCCTGAAGAGACCCAGTACTTC
>.|many|TRBJ2-7|TRBV4-1
CASSQLPGQLTYEQYF
TGCGCCAGCAGCCAACTTCCGGGACAACTGACCTACGAGCAGTACTTC